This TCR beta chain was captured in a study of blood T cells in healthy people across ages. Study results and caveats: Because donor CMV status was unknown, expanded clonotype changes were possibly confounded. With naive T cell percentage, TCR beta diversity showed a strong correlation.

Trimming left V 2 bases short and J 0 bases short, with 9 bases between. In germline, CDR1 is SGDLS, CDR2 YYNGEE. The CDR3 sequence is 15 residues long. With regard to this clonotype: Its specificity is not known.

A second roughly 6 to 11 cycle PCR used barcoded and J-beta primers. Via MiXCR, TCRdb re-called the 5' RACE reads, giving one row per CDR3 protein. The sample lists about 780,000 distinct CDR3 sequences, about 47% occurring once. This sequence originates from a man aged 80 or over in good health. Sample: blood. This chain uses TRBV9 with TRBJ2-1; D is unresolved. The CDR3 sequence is CASSVAGASYNEQFF. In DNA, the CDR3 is TGTGCCAGCAGCGTTGCCGGCGCCTCCTACAATGAGCAGTTCTTC.